This T cell receptor beta chain was profiled in a study of T cell responses to AZD1222 COVID-19 vaccine. The study, taken as a whole, reports: Increased Spike-specific TCR breadth and depth were observed after two AZD1222 doses. Most donors were white British, females outnumbered males, and clonal diversity was possibly underestimated. Epitopes outside B.1.351 and B.1.1.7 mutated regions reportedly drew nearly half of spike TCRs. Sampling that yielded the repertoires occurred only after the peak T cell response.

TCRdb keeps only in-frame clones here, not all; method: immunoSEQ multiplex PCR. The sample records about 85,000 clones, around 90% being singletons. Comment on this clone: As yet, its antigen is unknown.

The sequencing used peripheral blood, collected on day 0 of AZD1222 vaccination. The sequence was obtained from an adult in good health.

The CDR3: CASSESGYNQPQHF. For the CDR3, the DNA is TGCGCCAGCAGTGAATCCGGGTACAATCAGCCCCAGCATTTT. The chain combines TRBV10-2 with TRBJ1-5; D is ambiguous. Germline values: CDR1 WSHSY, CDR2 SAAADI. With 3 bases removed from V and 3 bases from J, the gap between germline ends came to 9 bases. This CDR3 is 14 amino acids long.